Shown below are 2 T cell receptor beta chains from a single sample sequenced in a study of T cell responses to AZD1222 COVID-19 vaccine. The table came from immunoSEQ multiplex PCR; TCRdb's copy has only in-frame clones and leaves some out. The sample records 80,000 to 95,000 clones, approximately 90% being singletons. Sequenced here: peripheral blood, sampled 28 days after the second AZD1222 dose. All receptors come from an adult who received the AZD1222 COVID-19 vaccine.

In nucleotides, the CDR3 is TGTGCCAGCAGAGCCGCGGGGGTACTTCACGGCTACACCTTC. Translating it yields CASRAAGVLHGYTF. The rearrangement uses TRBV2 and TRBJ1-2, with a tentative D call TRBD1 (5 bases). This CDR3 spans 14 amino acids. V was pared by 6 bases and J by 8 bases, with 19 bases between. CDR1 is SNHLY and CDR2 is FYNNEI in the germline V gene.

The gene calls are TRBV3-1 (or the pseudogene TRBV3-2) and TRBJ2-7, with 9 bases aligning to TRBD2. The germline gives CDR1 LGHDT, CDR2 YNNKEL (reference sequence). This CDR3 region has 14 residues. J gave up 9 bases and V 4 bases, and 10 bases lay outside the gene matches. The CDR3 protein is CASSLLAGFEVQYF. The CDR3, as DNA: TGTGCCAGCAGCCTCCTAGCGGGGTTCGAAGTGCAGTACTTC.